This T cell receptor beta chain derives from a study of human thymus T cells. Study observations and caveats: It looked as if thymic and blood repertoires used V and J genes in a biased way.

TCRdb keeps only in-frame clones here, not all; method: immunoSEQ multiplex PCR. Of some 50,000 clones listed, 95% are singletons. The V gene lost 2 bases and the J gene lost 6 bases, with 12 bases spanning the gap. The CDR3 is made up of 14 amino acids. Germline-derived CDR1 and CDR2 are LGHNA and YNFKEQ. As for this clone: Its antigen remains unknown.

Donation came from healthy Finnish infants having corrective surgery for congenital heart defects. Four of the eight donors gave about 0.45-1 mL blood during surgery. The sequencing sample was made of blood. The rearrangement uses TRBV4-2 and TRBJ2-3; D not certain. The clonotype originates from a girl less than two years old with a congenital heart defect but otherwise immunologically healthy. The CDR3 is CASSQSGRRDTQYF. CDR3 sequence (DNA): TGTGCCAGCAGCCAATCGGGCCGCAGGGATACGCAGTATTTT.